A single sample gave rise to the 15 T cell receptor beta chains below, sequenced in a study of T cell repertoires in cytomegalovirus infection. MiXCR, run by TCRdb on the reads, gives a single entry per CDR3 protein. The sample has just under 550,000 distinct CDR3 sequences, 26% seen once; the top ten hold under 15%. The sequenced sample was PBMCs. The receptors were gathered from a human donor in good health (CMV status not recorded). Some clones in this sample may be carry-over from other donors' samples.

This clonotype has a handful of counts. J is TRBJ2-1 and V is TRBV11-1; D not certain. V lost 1 base and J 7 bases, leaving 11 bases between the germline ends. The germline V gene encodes CDR1 SGHAT and CDR2 FQDESV (reference sequence). The CDR3 extends over 14 amino acids. The CDR3 loop is CASSLVGFGNEQFF. CDR3 DNA sequence: TGTGCCAGCAGCTTAGTAGGGTTTGGTAATGAGCAGTTCTTC.

This clonotype has at least ten counts. V usage is TRBV11-2 and J usage is TRBJ2-1, with TRBD2 matching over 8 bases. Trimming cost V 3 bases and J 6 bases; bases outside gene matches: 16. The length of the CDR3 is 18 residues. Germline-derived CDR1 and CDR2 are SGHAT and FQNNGV. For the CDR3, the DNA is TGTGCCAGCAGCTTGGGGGGCCGTAGCGGGGAAGGGGTCAATGAGCAGTTCTTC. Translated, it gives CASSLGGRSGEGVNEQFF.

This clonotype was detected only a few times. The chain's CDR3 is CASSQDRTVNSYNSPLHF. Written as DNA, the CDR3 is TGCGCCAGCAGCCAAGATAGGACGGTGAACTCCTATAATTCACCCCTCCACTTT. The rearrangement links TRBV4-1 to TRBJ1-6; D is ambiguous. CDR3 size: 18 residues. Germline V lookup: CDR1 MGHRA, CDR2 YSYEKL. V lost 0 bases and J 0 bases, leaving 12 bases between the germline ends.

This clonotype was seen only a few times. The V and J genes are TRBV6-5 and TRBJ2-7, with 8 bases aligning to TRBD2. J gave up 0 bases and V 0 bases, and 1 base lay outside the gene matches. The V gene's germline CDR1 is MNHEY and CDR2 SVGAGI. The CDR3 is 15 residues long. The CDR3, as DNA: TGTGCCAGCAGTTACTCGACTAGCGACTCCTACGAGCAGTACTTC. It is translated as CASSYSTSDSYEQYF.

This clonotype was counted only a few times. The chain links TRBV28 to TRBJ2-1; unclear D gene. Germline assignment: CDR1 MDHEN and CDR2 SYDVKM. CDR3 length: 15 amino acids. With 11 bases removed from V and 0 bases from J, the gap between germline ends came to 17 bases. The CDR3 spells CAARGRFTSYNEQFF. As DNA, the CDR3 is TGTGCCGCCCGTGGTAGATTTACCTCCTACAATGAGCAGTTCTTC.

The chain has TRBV2 and TRBJ2-7, with TRBD2 identical over 11 bases. J was trimmed by 4 bases and V by 6 bases; bases with no gene match: 2. Germline V gene data show CDR1 as SNHLY and CDR2 as FYNNEI. The CDR3 consists of 13 residues. CDR3 region: CASSASGRYEQYF. The CDR3, as DNA: TGTGCCAGCAGCGCTAGCGGGAGGTACGAGCAGTACTTC. Full variable domain (rest looked up from reference TRBV2 and TRBJ2-7): EPEVTQTPSHQVTQMGQEVILRCVPISNHLYFYWYRQILGQKVEFLVSFYNNEISEKSEIFDDQFSVERPDGSNFTLKIRSTKLEDSAMYFCASSASGRYEQYFGPGTRLTVT.

This clonotype was recorded a few times. The chain employs TRBV27 and TRBJ1-1; 9 positions agree with TRBD1. CDR1 and CDR2 (germline): MNHEY, SMNVEV (reference sequence). The CDR3 spans 15 residues. V shed 4 bases and J 2 bases; nucleotides not matched to a gene: 5. Here the CDR3 reads CASSSQGALNTEAFF. For the CDR3, the DNA is TGTGCCAGCAGTTCACAGGGGGCCCTTAACACTGAAGCTTTCTTT.

This chain joins TRBV5-1 and TRBJ1-1; 8 positions match TRBD1. The CDR3 totals 13 residues. Germline values: CDR1 SGHRS, CDR2 YFSETQ. V gave up 4 bases and J gave up 4 bases; unmatched junction bases: 3. This CDR3 reads CASSGGTGTEAFF. The DNA for the CDR3 is TGCGCCAGCAGCGGCGGGACAGGCACTGAAGCTTTCTTT.

V is TRBV4-2 and J is TRBJ2-7; TRBD2 matches at 10 bases. The ends lost 1 base at V and 2 bases at J; junction bases unmatched: 8. The CDR3 loop spans 17 amino acids. Looked up from germline, CDR1 is LGHNA and CDR2 is YNFKEQ. Written as DNA, the CDR3 is TGTGCCAGCAGCCAAGCTAGCGGGAGAGGAGAGCCCTACGAGCAGTACTTC. It specifies CASSQASGRGEPYEQYF.

This clonotype showed up just a few times. The chain links TRBV20-1 to TRBJ2-3; the match to TRBD2 covers 12 bases. The CDR3 runs 15 residues. With V trimmed by 6 bases and J by 2 bases, 6 bases remained unmatched. In germline, CDR1 is DFQATT, CDR2 SNEGSKA (reference sequence). The CDR3 DNA reads TGCAGTGCGGGTCGGACTAGCGGGACCACAGATACGCAGTATTTT. This gives the protein CSAGRTSGTTDTQYF.

The table lists this clonotype with a few counts. The rearrangement joins TRBV27 to TRBJ1-6; 9 bases match TRBD1. The V and J ends lost 5 bases and 5 bases, in that order; junction bases with no gene match: 7. CDR1 is MNHEY and CDR2 is SMNVEV in the germline V gene (reference sequence). The CDR3 has 16 residues. The CDR3 loop reads CASSARDRVHNSPLHF. CDR3 DNA sequence: TGTGCCAGCAGTGCGAGGGACAGGGTACATAATTCACCCCTCCACTTT.

The rearrangement links TRBV7-9 to TRBJ2-7, with TRBD1 matching 7 bases. The V and J ends lost 5 bases and 2 bases, in that order; junction bases with no gene match: 9. Germline V lookup: CDR1 SEHNR, CDR2 FQNEAQ (reference sequence). The CDR3 is 15 residues long. The CDR3 sequence: CASSNRGVVTYEQYF. The CDR3 DNA sequence: TGTGCCAGCAGCAACAGGGGAGTTGTCACCTACGAGCAGTACTTC.

This clonotype was seen a single time. This rearrangement joins TRBV5-6 to TRBJ2-2, with D unclear. V was clipped by 3 bases and J by 6 bases, with 15 bases between them. Germline assignment: CDR1 SGHDT and CDR2 YYEEEE. This CDR3 has 15 amino acids. DNA for the CDR3: TGTGCCAGCAGCTCCGGTTCTCGGGCCCCCGGGGAGCTGTTTTTT. It specifies CASSSGSRAPGELFF.

The chain is built from TRBV6-5 and TRBJ1-1, with unresolved D. Looked up from germline, CDR1 is MNHEY and CDR2 is SVGAGI. The CDR3 is 14 residues long. Trimming stripped 5 bases from V and 5 bases from J, with 15 bases between. Here the CDR3 reads CASSQQHVGTEAFF. CDR3 bases: TGTGCCAGCAGTCAACAGCACGTCGGGACTGAAGCTTTCTTT.

This chain joins TRBV11-3 and TRBJ2-1; 8 bases align to TRBD2. This CDR3 region has 15 residues. Germline assignment: CDR1 SGHNT and CDR2 YENEEA. V gave up 6 bases and J gave up 3 bases; unmatched junction bases: 7. The CDR3 spells CASRSPGLDYNEQFF. The CDR3 DNA reads TGTGCCAGCAGGTCGCCGGGACTAGACTACAATGAGCAGTTCTTC. The complete variable domain, with remaining parts taken from reference TRBV11-3 and TRBJ2-1, reads EAGVVQSPRYKIIEKKQPVAFWCNPISGHNTLYWYLQNLGQGPELLIRYENEEAVDDSQLPKDRFSAERLKGVDSTLKIQPAELGDSAVYLCASRSPGLDYNEQFFGPGTRLTVL.